Reported below is one T cell receptor (beta chain). The sample originates from a study of blood T cell repertoires in COVID-19. Allocation to cohorts depended on clinical history reported by the participants. V was clipped by 5 bases and J by 7 bases, with 14 bases between them. The CDR3 has 13 residues. CDR1 and CDR2 (germline): SGHVS, FQNEAQ. The protocol was immunoSEQ multiplex PCR, while the TCRdb copy is restricted to in-frame clones and leaves out a portion. In the table there are a few hundred thousand clones, approximately 92% of which are singletons. The TCR originated in a young man who had recovered from COVID-19. Material: PBMCs or T cells enriched from blood (not recorded which). The chain couples TRBV7-8 to TRBJ1-1, with D maybe TRBD1 (5 bases). CDR3 in DNA: TGTGCCAGCAGCCTAAATACCCAGGGTGAAGCTTTCTTT. Translated, it gives CASSLNTQGEAFF. Full variable domain (missing parts from reference TRBV7-8 and TRBJ1-1): GAGVSQSPRYKVAKRGQDVALRCDPISGHVSLFWYQQALGQGPEFLTYFQNEAQLDKSGLPSDRFFAERPEGSVSTLKIQRTQQEDSAVYLCASSLNTQGEAFFGQGTRLTVV.